This TCR beta chain is from a study of cytomegalovirus exposure and HLA in healthy donors. The PCR used 60 Vbeta and 13 Jbeta primers. The method was immunoSEQ multiplex PCR; TCRdb's version includes in-frame clones alone and lacks a portion of them. The table has around 150,000 clones, 65% to 80% seen once. In the case of this clone: Its antigen is currently unknown.

Germline V lookup: CDR1 MNHEY, CDR2 SVGAGI. CDR3 length: 15 amino acids. Trimming stripped 6 bases from V and 0 bases from J, with 15 bases between. Study results and limitations: 164 TCR beta chains were listed as cytomegalovirus-associated. Researchers reported from a later analysis that most CMV-associated TCR beta chains appeared HLA-restricted. The Asian-associated ancestry cluster reportedly had fewer N-insertions than the approximately 700-donor mean in a later analysis.

V gene TRBV6-5 combines with J gene TRBJ2-7, with a tentative D call TRBD1 (7 bases). The receptor was derived from a man aged 40-49 years in good health and CMV-seronegative. The sequencing sample was made of PBMCs. The CDR3 is CASRPDRDFSYEQYF. The CDR3 region has the DNA TGTGCCAGCAGACCCGACAGGGACTTCTCCTACGAGCAGTACTTC.